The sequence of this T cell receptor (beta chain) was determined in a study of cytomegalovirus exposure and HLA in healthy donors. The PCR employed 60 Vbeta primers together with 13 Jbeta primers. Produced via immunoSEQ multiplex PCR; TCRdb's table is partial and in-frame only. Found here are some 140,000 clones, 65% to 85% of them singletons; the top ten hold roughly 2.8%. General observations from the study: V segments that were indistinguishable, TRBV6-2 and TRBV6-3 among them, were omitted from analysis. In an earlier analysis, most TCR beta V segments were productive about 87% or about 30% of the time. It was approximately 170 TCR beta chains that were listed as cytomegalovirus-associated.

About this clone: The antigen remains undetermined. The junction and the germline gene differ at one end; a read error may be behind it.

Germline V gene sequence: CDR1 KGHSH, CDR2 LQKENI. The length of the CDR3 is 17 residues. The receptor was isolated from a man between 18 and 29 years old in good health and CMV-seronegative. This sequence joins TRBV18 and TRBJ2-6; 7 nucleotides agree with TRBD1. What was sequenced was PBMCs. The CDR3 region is CATPGQALLSGANGLTF. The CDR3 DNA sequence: TGTGCCACCCCTGGACAGGCCCTTCTCTCTGGGGCCAACGGCCTGACTTTC.